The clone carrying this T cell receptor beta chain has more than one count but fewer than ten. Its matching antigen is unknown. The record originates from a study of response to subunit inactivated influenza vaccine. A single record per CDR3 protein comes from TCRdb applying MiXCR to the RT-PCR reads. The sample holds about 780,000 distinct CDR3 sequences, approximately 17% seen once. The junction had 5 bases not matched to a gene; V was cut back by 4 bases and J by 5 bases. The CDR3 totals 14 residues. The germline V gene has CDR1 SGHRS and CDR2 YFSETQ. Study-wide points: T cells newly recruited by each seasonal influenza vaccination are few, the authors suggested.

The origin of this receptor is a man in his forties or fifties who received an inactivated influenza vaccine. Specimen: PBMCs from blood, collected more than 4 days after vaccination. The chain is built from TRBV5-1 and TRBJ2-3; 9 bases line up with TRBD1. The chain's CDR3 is CASSPGQGRDTQYF. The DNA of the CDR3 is TGCGCCAGCAGCCCGGGACAGGGAAGAGATACGCAGTATTTT. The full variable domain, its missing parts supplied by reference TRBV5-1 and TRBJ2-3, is KAGVTQTPRYLIKTRGQQVTLSCSPISGHRSVSWYQQTPGQGLQFLFEYFSETQRNKGNFPGRFSGRQFSNSRSEMNVSTLELGDSALYLCASSPGQGRDTQYFGPGTRLTVL.